The 7 T cell receptor beta chains below all came from one sample that was sequenced in a study of regulatory T cells in long-lasting Graves disease. Researchers made TCR beta libraries by using iRepertoire HTBI primers and running Arm-PCR on CDR3 regions. MiXCR, run by TCRdb on the multiplex PCR reads, gives a single entry per CDR3 protein. The sample has 450,000 or so distinct CDR3 sequences; less than 25% are singletons. Indicated time point: persistent/refractory GD, antithyroid drugs over 5 years with positive TRAb. Researchers made the TCR library from RNA that was extracted from PBMCs. The source material was peripheral blood mononuclear cells (PBMCs), sampled when the disease was refractory, from a patient treated with antithyroid drugs. These receptors were collected from a female donor with Graves disease.

In its sample, this clonotype was seen once. A clone one base away is much larger, so this may be a read error. The chain is built from TRBV20-1 and TRBJ1-2; D remains ambiguous. Germline assignment: CDR1 DFQATT and CDR2 SNEGSKA (reference sequence). The CDR3 covers 12 residues. CDR3 sequence reads: CSAMEGDYGCTF. CDR3 nucleotide sequence: TGCAGTGCTATGGAGGGAGACTATGGCTGCACCTTC.

The J gene is TRBJ1-5, the V gene TRBV7-8, with D unclear. This CDR3 has 16 amino acids. V lost 0 bases to trimming and J lost 0 bases, with 9 bases between them. The germline CDR1 and CDR2 sequences are SGHVS and FQNEAQ. The DNA for the CDR3 is TGTGCCAGCAGCTTAGCAGACTTTTATAGCAATCAGCCCCAGCATTTT. This gives the protein CASSLADFYSNQPQHF. The full variable domain, rest sourced from reference TRBV7-8 and TRBJ1-5, is GAGVSQSPRYKVAKRGQDVALRCDPISGHVSLFWYQQALGQGPEFLTYFQNEAQLDKSGLPSDRFFAERPEGSVSTLKIQRTQQEDSAVYLCASSLADFYSNQPQHFGDGTRLSIL.

This clonotype was detected many times. DNA of the CDR3: TGTGCCAGCAGCGGAACCGTTTCACCCCTCCACTTT. This codes for CASSGTVSPLHF. The V and J genes are TRBV9 and TRBJ1-6; D gene ambiguous. The V gene's germline CDR1 is SGDLS and CDR2 YYNGEE. The germline V and J ends were trimmed by 3 bases and 9 bases, with 7 bases remaining between them. There are 12 residues in the CDR3. The complete variable domain, with remaining parts taken from reference TRBV9 and TRBJ1-6, reads DSGVTQTPKHLITATGQRVTLRCSPRSGDLSVYWYQQSLDQGLQFLIQYYNGEERAKGNILERFSAQQFPDLHSELNLSSLELGDSALYFCASSGTVSPLHFGNGTRLTVT.

This clonotype was recorded only once. This chain connects TRBV27 to TRBJ2-2, with 7 positions matching TRBD2. The germline gives CDR1 MNHEY, CDR2 SMNVEV (reference sequence). After removal of 9 bases from V and 4 bases from J, the junction contained 14 bases not matched to a gene. The CDR3 sequence is 16 residues long. The CDR3: CASLKPGRAGTGELFF. In DNA form, the CDR3 reads TGTGCCAGTCTCAAACCAGGGAGGGCGGGCACCGGGGAGCTGTTTTTT.

This chain joins TRBV5-8 and TRBJ1-1; D ambiguous. The CDR3 is 13 residues long. Trimming removed 2 bases at V and 6 bases at J, with 11 bases between. Germline lookup yields CDR1 SGHTS and CDR2 YDEGEE. CDR3 coding DNA: TGTGCCAGCAGCTTCGGCGAAAGTCCTGAAGCTTTCTTT. Translating it yields CASSFGESPEAFF.

V gene TRBV6-4 combines with J gene TRBJ2-6; 7 nucleotides line up with TRBD1. The germline CDR1 and CDR2 sequences are MRHNA and SNTAGT. Germline trimming cut 5 bases from V and 0 bases from J; bases unmatched to any gene: 4. The CDR3 covers 16 residues. The CDR3 region has the DNA TGTGCCAGCAGTCTGGACAGGAGCTCTGGGGCCAACGTCCTGACTTTC. It yields the protein CASSLDRSSGANVLTF.

A few counts support this clonotype. The chain links TRBV20-1 to TRBJ2-5, with 12 bases that match TRBD2. CDR1 is DFQATT, CDR2 SNEGSKA, per germline (reference sequence). This CDR3 spans 18 amino acids. J gave up 2 bases and V 3 bases, and 13 bases lay outside the gene matches. Here the CDR3 DNA reads TGCAGTGCTAGCCCCGGACTAGCGGGAAGGGTTTGGCAAGAGACCCAGTACTTC. Translation gives CSASPGLAGRVWQETQYF.